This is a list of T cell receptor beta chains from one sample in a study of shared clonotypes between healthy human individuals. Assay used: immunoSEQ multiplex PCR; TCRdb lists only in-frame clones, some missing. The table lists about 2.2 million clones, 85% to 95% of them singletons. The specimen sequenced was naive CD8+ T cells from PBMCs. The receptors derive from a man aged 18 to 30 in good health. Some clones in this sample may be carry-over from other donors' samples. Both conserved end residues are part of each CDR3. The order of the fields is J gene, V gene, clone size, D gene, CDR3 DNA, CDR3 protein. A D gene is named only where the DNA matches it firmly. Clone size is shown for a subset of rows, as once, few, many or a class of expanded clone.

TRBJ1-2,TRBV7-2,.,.,TGTGCCAGCAGGAACAGGGTAGCTAACTATGGCTACACCTTC,CASRNRVANYGYTF
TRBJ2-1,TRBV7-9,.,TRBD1,TGTGCCAGCAGCTGGACAGGGTTAAGTAATGAGCAGTTCTTC,CASSWTGLSNEQFF
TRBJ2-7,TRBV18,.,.,TGTGCCAGCTCACCTTCCAGGGGCCCCTACGAGCAGTACTTC,CASSPSRGPYEQYF
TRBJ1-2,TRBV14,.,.,TGTGCCAGCAGCCAGAGACAGCTATATGGCTACACCTTC,CASSQRQLYGYTF
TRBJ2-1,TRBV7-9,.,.,TGTGCCAGCACCCAGTCAGGCGATGAGCAGTTCTTC,CASTQSGDEQFF
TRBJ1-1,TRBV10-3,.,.,TGTGCCATCAGTGGATCTATACAGGGAAACACTGAAGCTTTCTTT,CAISGSIQGNTEAFF
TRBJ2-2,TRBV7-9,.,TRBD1,TGTGCCAGCAGCTTTCCCGACAGGGAGTGGACCGGGGAGCTGTTTTTT,CASSFPDREWTGELFF
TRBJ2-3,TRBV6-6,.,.,TGTGCCAGCAGTTACATCGCGGCGCCCAGCACAGATACGCAGTATTTT,CASSYIAAPSTDTQYF
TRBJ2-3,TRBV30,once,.,TGTGCCTGGAGTGTACAAGCCAGGGGCACAGATACGCAGTATTTT,CAWSVQARGTDTQYF
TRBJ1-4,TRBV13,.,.,TGTGCCAGCAGCCTAGAACTGAATGAAAAACTGTTTTTT,CASSLELNEKLFF
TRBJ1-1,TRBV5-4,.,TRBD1,TGTGCCAGCAGGGCCGGGACAGGTGCCATGAACACTGAAGCTTTCTTT,CASRAGTGAMNTEAFF
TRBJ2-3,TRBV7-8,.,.,TGTGCCAGCAGCTTACCACAGGACCACAGCACAGATACGCAGTATTTT,CASSLPQDHSTDTQYF
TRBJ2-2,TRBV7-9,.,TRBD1,TGTGCCAGCAGCGAGGGACAGGGGCCCCCCGGGGAGCTGTTTTTT,CASSEGQGPPGELFF
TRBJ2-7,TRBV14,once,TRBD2,TGTGCCAGCAGCCAACTAGCGGGAGTTTACGAGCAGTACTTC,CASSQLAGVYEQYF
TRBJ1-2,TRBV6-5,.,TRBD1,TGTGCCAGCAGTTACTCGGTGACAGGGGACTATGGCTACACCTTC,CASSYSVTGDYGYTF
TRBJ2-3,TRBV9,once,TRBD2,TGTGCCAGCAGCCCCACACCAGGGACTAGCGGAGATACGCAGTATTTT,CASSPTPGTSGDTQYF
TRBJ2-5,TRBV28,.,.,TGTGCCAGCAGTTTATACAGGAGAGACGTCTGGGAGACCCAGTACTTC,CASSLYRRDVWETQYF
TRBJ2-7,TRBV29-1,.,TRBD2,TGCAGCGTTGGTAGCGGGAGGGGACCCTACGAGCAGTACTTC,CSVGSGRGPYEQYF
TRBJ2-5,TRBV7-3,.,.,TGTGCCAGCAGCTTAACGTATGGGTTAAGGGAGACCCAGTACTTC,CASSLTYGLRETQYF
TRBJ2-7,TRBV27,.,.,TGTGCCAGCAGTTTATCCAACAACCCCTACGAGCAGTACTTC,CASSLSNNPYEQYF
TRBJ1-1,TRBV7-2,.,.,TGTGCCAGCAGCTTCAGGACCCTGGGCACTGAAGCTTTCTTT,CASSFRTLGTEAFF